This T cell receptor beta chain was recovered during a study of T-cell reconstitution after alpha-beta-depleted transplantation in children. Overall study results and limits: Roughly two months post-transplant, alpha-beta T cells reportedly originated from several hundred graft clones that had expanded. Fresh T-cell production supplied most of the T-cell counts and diversity seen one year after transplant.

Preparation of the TCRbeta library was carried out with unique molecular identifiers. TCRdb reanalysed the PCR reads using MiXCR and keeps one entry per CDR3 protein. This table holds about 130,000 distinct CDR3 sequences, 9.7% found once. This clonotype was observed at least ten times. Its specificity is unknown. Sequencing was performed on PBMCs, mostly from graft donor cells, taken 180 days after TCRalphabeta/CD19-depleted stem cell transplant. This clonotype was obtained from a girl under two years old who had a stem cell transplant for combined immunodeficiency, so the T cells may come from the graft donor.

CDR3 nucleotide sequence: TGTGCCAGCAGTGCCGGGGTGAACACTGAAGCTTTCTTT. The encoded protein is CASSAGVNTEAFF. V and J are TRBV25-1 and TRBJ1-1; D uncertain. The CDR3 loop spans 13 amino acids. Germline V CDR1 and CDR2: MGHDK, SYGVNS. The germline V and J ends were trimmed by 4 bases and 0 bases, with 6 bases remaining between them.